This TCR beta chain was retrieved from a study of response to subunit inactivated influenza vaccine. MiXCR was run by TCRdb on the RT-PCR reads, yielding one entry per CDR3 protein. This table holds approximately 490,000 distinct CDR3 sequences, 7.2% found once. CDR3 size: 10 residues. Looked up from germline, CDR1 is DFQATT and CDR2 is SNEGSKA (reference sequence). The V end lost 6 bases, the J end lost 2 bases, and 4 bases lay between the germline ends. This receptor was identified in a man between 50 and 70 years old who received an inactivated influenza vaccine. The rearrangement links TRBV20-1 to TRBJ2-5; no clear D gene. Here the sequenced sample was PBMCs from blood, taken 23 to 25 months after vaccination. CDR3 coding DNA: TGCAGTGCGCAACAAGAGACCCAGTACTTC. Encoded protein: CSAQQETQYF.